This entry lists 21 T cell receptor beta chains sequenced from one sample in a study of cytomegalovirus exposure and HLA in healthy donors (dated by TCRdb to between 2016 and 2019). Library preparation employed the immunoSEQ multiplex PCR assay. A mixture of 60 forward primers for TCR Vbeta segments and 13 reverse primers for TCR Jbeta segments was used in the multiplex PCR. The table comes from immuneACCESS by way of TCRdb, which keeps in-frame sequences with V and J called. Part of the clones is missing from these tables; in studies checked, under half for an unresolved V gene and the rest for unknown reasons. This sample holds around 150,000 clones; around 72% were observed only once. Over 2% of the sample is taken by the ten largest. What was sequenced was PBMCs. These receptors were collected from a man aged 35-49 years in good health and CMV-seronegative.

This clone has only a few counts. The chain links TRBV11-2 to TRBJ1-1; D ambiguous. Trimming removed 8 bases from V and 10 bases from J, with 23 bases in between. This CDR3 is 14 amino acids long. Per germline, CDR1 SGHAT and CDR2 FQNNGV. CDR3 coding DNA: TGTGCCAGCGGCGGGGTAGGCAGAGGCATCGGAGCTTTCTTT. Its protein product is CASGGVGRGIGAFF.

CDR3 DNA: TGTGCCAGTAGTTCTAGAGTCGGGAACGGGGAGCTGTTTTTT. Its translation is CASSSRVGNGELFF. The chain recombines TRBV19 with TRBJ2-2; TRBD2 is a possible D gene (5 bases). Trimming removed 5 bases from V and 7 bases from J, with 14 bases in between. CDR1 is LNHDA and CDR2 is SQIVND in the germline V gene (reference sequence). CDR3 length equals 14 residues.

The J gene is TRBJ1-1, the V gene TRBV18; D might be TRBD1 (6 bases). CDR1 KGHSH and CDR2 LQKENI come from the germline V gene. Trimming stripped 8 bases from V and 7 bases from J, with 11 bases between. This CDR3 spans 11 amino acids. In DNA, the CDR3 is TGTGCCAGCCGTACAGGGATTGAAGCTTTCTTT. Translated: CASRTGIEAFF. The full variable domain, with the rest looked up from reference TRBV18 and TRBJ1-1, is NAGVMQNPRHLVRRRGQEARLRCSPMKGHSHVYWYRQLPEEGLKFMVYLQKENIIDESGMPKERFSAEFPKEGPSILRIQQVVRGDSAAYFCASRTGIEAFFGQGTRLTVV.

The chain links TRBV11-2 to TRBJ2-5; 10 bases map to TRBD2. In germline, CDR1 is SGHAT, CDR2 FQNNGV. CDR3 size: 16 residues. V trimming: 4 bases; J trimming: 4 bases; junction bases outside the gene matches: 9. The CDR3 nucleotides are TGTGCCAGCAGCTCCTCCGTAGCGGGGGGTAGAGAGACCCAGTACTTC. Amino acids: CASSSSVAGGRETQYF.

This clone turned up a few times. CDR3 in amino acids: CASSYSTAQDSPLHF. DNA of the CDR3: TGTGCCAGCAGTTACTCGACTGCACAAGATTCACCCCTCCACTTT. The chain joins TRBV6-6 to TRBJ1-6, with unresolved D. The CDR3 has 15 residues. The V gene's germline CDR1 is MNHNY and CDR2 SVGAGI (reference sequence). V lost 0 bases and J 8 bases, leaving 11 bases between the germline ends.

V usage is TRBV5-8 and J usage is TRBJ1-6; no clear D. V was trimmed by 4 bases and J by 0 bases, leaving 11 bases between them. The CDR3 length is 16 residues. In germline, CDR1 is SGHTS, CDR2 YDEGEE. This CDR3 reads CASSRTRNSYNSPLHF. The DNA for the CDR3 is TGTGCCAGCAGCCGAACAAGAAACTCCTATAATTCACCCCTCCACTTT.

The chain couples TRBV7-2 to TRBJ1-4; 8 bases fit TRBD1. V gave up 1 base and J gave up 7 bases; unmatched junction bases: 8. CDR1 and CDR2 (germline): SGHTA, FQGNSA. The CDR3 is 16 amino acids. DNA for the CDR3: TGTGCCAGCAGCTTAGTAGGCGGCAGGGGGCCTGAAAAACTGTTTTTT. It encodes CASSLVGGRGPEKLFF.

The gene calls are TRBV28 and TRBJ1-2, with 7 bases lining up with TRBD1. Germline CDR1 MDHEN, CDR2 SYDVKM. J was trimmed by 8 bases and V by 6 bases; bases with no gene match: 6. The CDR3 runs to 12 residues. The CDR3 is CASSPGQEGYTF. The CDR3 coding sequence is TGTGCCAGCAGCCCCGGACAGGAGGGCTACACCTTC.

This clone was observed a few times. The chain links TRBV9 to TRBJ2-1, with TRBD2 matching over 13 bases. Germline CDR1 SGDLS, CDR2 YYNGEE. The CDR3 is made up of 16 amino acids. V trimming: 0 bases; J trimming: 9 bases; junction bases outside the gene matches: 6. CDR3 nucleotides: TGTGCCAGCAGCGTAGCCGGGACTAGCGGGGAGGGTGAGCAGTTCTTC. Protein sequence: CASSVAGTSGEGEQFF.

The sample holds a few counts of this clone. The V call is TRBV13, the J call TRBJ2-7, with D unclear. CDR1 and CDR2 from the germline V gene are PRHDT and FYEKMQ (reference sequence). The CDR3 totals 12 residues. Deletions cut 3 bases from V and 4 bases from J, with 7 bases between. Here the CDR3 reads CASSFHLYEQYF. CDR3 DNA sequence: TGTGCCAGCAGCTTCCACCTATACGAGCAGTACTTC.

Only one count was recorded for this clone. DNA of the CDR3: TGTGCCCAACGGGGCAGGGGGCTCTACGAGCAGTACTTC. Translation: CAQRGRGLYEQYF. The V call is TRBV30, the J call TRBJ2-7, with 8 bases identical to TRBD1. The V gene's germline CDR1 is GTSNPN and CDR2 SVGIG (reference sequence). The V segment lost 8 bases and the J segment 3 bases; nucleotides outside the gene matches: 9. The CDR3 is made up of 13 amino acids.

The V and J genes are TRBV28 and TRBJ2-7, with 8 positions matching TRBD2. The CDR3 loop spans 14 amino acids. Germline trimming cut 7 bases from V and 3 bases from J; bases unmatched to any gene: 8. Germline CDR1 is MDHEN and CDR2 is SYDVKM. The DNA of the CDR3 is TGTGCCAGCACCCCGGGGGGGCAGTTCTACGAGCAGTACTTC. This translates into CASTPGGQFYEQYF. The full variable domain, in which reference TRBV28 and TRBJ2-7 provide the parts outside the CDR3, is DVKVTQSSRYLVKRTGEKVFLECVQDMDHENMFWYRQDPGLGLRLIYFSYDVKMKEKGDIPEGYSVSREKKERFSLILESASTNQTSMYLCASTPGGQFYEQYFGPGTRLTVT.

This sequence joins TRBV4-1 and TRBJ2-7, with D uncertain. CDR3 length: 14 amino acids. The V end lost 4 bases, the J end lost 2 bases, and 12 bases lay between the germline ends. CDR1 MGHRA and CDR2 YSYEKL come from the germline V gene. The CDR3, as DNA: TGCGCCAGCAGCCCGGCAGGTAGGCCCTACGAGCAGTACTTC. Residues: CASSPAGRPYEQYF.

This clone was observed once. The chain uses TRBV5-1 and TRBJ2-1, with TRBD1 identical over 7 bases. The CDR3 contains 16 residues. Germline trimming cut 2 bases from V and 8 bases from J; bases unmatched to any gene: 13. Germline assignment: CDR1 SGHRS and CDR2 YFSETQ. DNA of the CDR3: TGCGCCAGCAGCTTAGGTTACAGGGGCCCCGGGGATGAGCAGTTCTTC. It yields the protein CASSLGYRGPGDEQFF.

CDR3: CASSETGSSYNEQFF. The CDR3 region has the DNA TGCGCCAGCAGTGAGACCGGGAGCTCCTACAATGAGCAGTTCTTC. The chain combines TRBV10-1 with TRBJ2-1, with D maybe TRBD2 (6 bases). The CDR3 consists of 15 residues. In germline, CDR1 is WNHNN, CDR2 SYGVQD (reference sequence). V was cut by 2 bases and J by 0 bases, with 8 bases left in between.

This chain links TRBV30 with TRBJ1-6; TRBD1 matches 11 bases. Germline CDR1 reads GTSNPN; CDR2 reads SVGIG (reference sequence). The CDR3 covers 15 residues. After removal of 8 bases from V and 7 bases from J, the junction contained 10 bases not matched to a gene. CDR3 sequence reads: CASQRDRGENSPLHF. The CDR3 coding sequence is TGTGCCAGCCAAAGGGACAGGGGGGAGAATTCACCCCTCCACTTT.

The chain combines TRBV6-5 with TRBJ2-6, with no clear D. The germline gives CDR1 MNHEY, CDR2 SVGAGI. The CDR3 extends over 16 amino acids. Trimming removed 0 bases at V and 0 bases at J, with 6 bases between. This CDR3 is CASSYSRYSGANVLTF. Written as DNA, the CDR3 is TGTGCCAGCAGTTACTCGAGGTACTCTGGGGCCAACGTCCTGACTTTC.

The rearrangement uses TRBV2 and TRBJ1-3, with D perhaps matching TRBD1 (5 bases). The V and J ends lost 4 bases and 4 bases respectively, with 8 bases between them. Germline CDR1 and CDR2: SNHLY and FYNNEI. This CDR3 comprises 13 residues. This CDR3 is CASSAGRGNTIYF. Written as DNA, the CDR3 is TGTGCCAGCAGTGCAGGGCGCGGAAACACCATATATTTT.

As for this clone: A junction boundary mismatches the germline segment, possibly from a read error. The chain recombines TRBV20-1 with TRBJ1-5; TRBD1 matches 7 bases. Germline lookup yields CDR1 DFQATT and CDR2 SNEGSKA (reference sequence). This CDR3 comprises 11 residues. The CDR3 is CSARDPGQSVF. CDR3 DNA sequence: TGCAGTGCTAGAGACCCGGGACAGTCCGTTTTT.

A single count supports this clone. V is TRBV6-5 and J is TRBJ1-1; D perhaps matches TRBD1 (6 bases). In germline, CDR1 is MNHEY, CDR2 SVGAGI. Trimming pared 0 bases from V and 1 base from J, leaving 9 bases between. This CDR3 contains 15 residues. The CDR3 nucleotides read TGTGCCAGCAGTTACTCTAGCAGGGGGAACACTGAAGCTTTCTTT. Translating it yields CASSYSSRGNTEAFF.

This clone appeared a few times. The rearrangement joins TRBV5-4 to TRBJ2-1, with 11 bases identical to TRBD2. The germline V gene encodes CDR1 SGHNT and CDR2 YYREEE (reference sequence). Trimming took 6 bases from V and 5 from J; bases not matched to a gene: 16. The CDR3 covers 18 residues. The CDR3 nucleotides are TGTGCCAGCAACCCTAGCGGGGGGTTCTCCGGACTAGACAATGAGCAGTTCTTC. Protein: CASNPSGGFSGLDNEQFF.